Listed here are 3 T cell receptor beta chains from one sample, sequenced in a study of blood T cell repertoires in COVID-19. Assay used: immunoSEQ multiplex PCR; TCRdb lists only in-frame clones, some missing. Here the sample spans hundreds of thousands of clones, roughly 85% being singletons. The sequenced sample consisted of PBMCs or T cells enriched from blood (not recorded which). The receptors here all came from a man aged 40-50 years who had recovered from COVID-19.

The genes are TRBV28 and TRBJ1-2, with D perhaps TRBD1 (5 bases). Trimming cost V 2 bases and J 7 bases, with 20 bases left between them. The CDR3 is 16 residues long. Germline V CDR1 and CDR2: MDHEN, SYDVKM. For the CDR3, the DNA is TGTGCCAGCAGTTTAAATTTTGGTTCAGGGAATGGTGGCTACACCTTC. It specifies CASSLNFGSGNGGYTF.

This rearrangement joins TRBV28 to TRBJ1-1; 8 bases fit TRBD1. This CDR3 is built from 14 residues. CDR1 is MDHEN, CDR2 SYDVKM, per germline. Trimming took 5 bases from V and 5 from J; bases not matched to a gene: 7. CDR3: CASSPTGARTEAFF. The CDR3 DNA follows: TGTGCCAGCAGTCCGACAGGGGCGCGTACTGAAGCTTTCTTT.

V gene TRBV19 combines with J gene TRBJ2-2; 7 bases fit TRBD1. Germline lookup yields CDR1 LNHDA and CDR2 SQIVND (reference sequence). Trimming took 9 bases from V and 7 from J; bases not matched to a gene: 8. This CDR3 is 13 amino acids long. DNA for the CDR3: TGTGCCAGCCGGACAGGTGGAAGCGGGGAGCTGTTTTTT. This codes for CASRTGGSGELFF.